This T cell receptor beta chain came from a study of T-cell reconstitution after alpha-beta-depleted transplantation in children. For TCRbeta, the library was prepared with unique molecular identifiers. TCRdb recomputed calls from the PCR reads with MiXCR, one row per CDR3 protein. The sample lists about 230,000 distinct CDR3 sequences; approximately 9.8% were seen once. Germline assignment: CDR1 SGHRS and CDR2 YFSETQ. The CDR3 has 14 residues. V was cut by 2 bases and J by 8 bases, with 14 bases left in between. This clonotype was seen many times. The chain couples TRBV5-1 to TRBJ2-1; D gene ambiguous. This TCR was recovered from a human donor who donated a stem cell graft to a child with SCID. The sample in question was PBMCs from the stem cell graft donor, obtained from the stem cell graft. CDR3 protein: CASSFKAPTDEQFF. CDR3 coding DNA: TGCGCCAGCAGCTTTAAAGCGCCTACGGATGAGCAGTTCTTC.